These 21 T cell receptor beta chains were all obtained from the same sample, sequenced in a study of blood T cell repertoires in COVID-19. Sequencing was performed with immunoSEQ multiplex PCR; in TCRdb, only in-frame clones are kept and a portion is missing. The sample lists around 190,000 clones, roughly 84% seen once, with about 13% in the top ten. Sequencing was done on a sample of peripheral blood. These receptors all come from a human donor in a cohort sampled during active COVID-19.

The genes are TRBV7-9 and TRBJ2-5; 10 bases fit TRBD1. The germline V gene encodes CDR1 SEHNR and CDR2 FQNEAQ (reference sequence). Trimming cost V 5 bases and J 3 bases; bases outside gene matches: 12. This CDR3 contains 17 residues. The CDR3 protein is CASSRRVGQGGKETQYF. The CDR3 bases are TGTGCCAGCAGCCGGAGGGTCGGACAGGGGGGAAAAGAGACCCAGTACTTC.

The CDR3 loop is CASSLRGAVSIYGYTF. DNA for the CDR3: TGTGCCAGCAGCTTGCGGGGGGCAGTTAGCATCTATGGCTACACCTTC. The chain employs TRBV5-5 and TRBJ1-2, with D possibly matching TRBD1 (6 bases). Germline V gives CDR1 SGHKS, CDR2 YYEKEE (reference sequence). The CDR3 length is 16 residues. Trimming shortened V by 1 base and J by 4 bases, and 17 bases separated the two germline ends.

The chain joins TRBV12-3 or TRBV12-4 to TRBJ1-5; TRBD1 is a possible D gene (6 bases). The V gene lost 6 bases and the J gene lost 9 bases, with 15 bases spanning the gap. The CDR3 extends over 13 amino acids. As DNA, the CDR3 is TGTGCCAGCAGAGAAGGACAGTTCCGGCCCCAGCATTTT. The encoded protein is CASREGQFRPQHF.

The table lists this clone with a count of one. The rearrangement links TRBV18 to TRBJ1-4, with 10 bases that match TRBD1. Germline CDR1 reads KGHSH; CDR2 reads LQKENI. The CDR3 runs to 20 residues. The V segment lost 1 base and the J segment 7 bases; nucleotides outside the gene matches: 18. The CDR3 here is CASSPLSIKTGTGELEKLFF. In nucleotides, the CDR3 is TGTGCCAGCTCACCACTAAGCATAAAAACCGGGACAGGGGAACTTGAAAAACTGTTTTTT. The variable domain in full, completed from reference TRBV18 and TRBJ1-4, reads NAGVMQNPRHLVRRRGQEARLRCSPMKGHSHVYWYRQLPEEGLKFMVYLQKENIIDESGMPKERFSAEFPKEGPSILRIQQVVRGDSAAYFCASSPLSIKTGTGELEKLFFGSGTQLSVL.

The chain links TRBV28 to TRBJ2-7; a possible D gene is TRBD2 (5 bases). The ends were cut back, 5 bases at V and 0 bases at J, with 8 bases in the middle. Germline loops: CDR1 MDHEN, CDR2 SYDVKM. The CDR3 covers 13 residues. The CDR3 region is CASSPGDSYEQYF. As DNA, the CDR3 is TGTGCCAGCAGTCCCGGGGACTCCTACGAGCAGTACTTC.

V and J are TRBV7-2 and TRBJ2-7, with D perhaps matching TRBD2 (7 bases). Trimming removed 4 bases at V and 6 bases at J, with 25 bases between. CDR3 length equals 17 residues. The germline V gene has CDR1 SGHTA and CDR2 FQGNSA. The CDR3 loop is CASSWAARGGSSLEQYF. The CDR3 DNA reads TGTGCCAGCAGCTGGGCGGCAAGGGGGGGTAGCTCTCTCGAGCAGTACTTC.

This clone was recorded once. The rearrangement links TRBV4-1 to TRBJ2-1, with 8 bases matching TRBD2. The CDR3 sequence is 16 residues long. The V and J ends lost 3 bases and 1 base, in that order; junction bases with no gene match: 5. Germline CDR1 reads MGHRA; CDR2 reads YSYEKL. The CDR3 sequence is CASSHHSGVSYNEQFF. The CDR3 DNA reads TGCGCCAGCAGCCATCATAGCGGGGTATCCTACAATGAGCAGTTCTTC.

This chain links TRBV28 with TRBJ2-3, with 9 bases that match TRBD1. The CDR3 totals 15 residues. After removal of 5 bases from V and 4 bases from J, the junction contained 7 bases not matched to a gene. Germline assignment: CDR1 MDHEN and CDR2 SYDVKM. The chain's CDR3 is CASSRTGVRADTQYF. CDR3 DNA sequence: TGTGCCAGCAGTCGGACAGGGGTAAGGGCAGATACGCAGTATTTT.

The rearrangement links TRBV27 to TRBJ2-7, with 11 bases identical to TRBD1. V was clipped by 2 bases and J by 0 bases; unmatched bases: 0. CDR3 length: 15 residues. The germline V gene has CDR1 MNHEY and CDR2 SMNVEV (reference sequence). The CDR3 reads CASSLGTGGSYEQYF. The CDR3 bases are TGTGCCAGCAGTTTAGGGACAGGGGGCTCCTACGAGCAGTACTTC.

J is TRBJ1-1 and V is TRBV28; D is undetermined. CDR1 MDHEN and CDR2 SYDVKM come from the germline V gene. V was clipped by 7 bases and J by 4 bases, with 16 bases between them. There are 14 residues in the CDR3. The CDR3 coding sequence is TGTGCCAGCATCTCGGCCTCACGGGGCACTGAAGCTTTCTTT. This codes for CASISASRGTEAFF.

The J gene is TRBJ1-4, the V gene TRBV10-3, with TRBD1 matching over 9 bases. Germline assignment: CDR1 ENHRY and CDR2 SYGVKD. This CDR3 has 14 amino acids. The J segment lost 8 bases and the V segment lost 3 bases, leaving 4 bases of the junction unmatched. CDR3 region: CAISETGGVEKLFF. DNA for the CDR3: TGTGCCATCAGTGAAACAGGGGGCGTCGAAAAACTGTTTTTT.

The CDR3 here is CSASMVAGANDGTDTQYF. DNA of the CDR3: TGCAGTGCTAGTATGGTAGCGGGAGCAAATGACGGGACAGATACGCAGTATTTT. V usage is TRBV20-1 and J usage is TRBJ2-3, with 9 nucleotides matching TRBD2. The CDR3 consists of 18 residues. The V segment lost 3 bases and the J segment 3 bases; nucleotides outside the gene matches: 16. CDR1 is DFQATT, CDR2 SNEGSKA, per germline (reference sequence).

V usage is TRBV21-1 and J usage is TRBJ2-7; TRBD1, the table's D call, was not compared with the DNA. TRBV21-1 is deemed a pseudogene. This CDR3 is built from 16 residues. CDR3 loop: CASSKEDGQETYEQYF. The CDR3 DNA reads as TGTGCCAGCAGCAAAGAGGATGGACAGGAGACCTACGAGCAGTACTTC.

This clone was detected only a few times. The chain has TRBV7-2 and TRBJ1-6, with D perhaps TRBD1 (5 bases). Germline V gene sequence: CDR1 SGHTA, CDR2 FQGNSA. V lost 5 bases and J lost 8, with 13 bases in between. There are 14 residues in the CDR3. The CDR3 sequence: CASSLPARDSPLHF. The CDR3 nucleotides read TGTGCCAGCAGCCTGCCCGCCAGGGATTCACCCCTCCACTTT. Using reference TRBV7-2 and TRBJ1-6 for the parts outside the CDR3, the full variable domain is GAGVSQSPSNKVTEKGKDVELRCDPISGHTALYWYRQSLGQGLEFLIYFQGNSAPDKSGLPSDRFSAERTGGSVSTLTIQRTQQEDSAVYLCASSLPARDSPLHFGNGTRLTVT.

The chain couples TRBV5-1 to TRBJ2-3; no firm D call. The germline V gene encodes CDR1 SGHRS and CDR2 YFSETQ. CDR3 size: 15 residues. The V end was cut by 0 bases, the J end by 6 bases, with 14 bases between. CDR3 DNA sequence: TGCGCCAGCAGCTTGGATTCCACCTACTGGGATACGCAGTATTTT. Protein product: CASSLDSTYWDTQYF.

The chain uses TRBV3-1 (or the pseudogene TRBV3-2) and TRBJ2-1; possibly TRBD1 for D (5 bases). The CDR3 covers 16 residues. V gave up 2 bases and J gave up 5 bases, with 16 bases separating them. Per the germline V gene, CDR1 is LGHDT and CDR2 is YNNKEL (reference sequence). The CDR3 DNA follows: TGTGCCAGCAGCCAATACTCTGTTAGGACAAACAATGAGCAGTTCTTC. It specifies CASSQYSVRTNNEQFF.

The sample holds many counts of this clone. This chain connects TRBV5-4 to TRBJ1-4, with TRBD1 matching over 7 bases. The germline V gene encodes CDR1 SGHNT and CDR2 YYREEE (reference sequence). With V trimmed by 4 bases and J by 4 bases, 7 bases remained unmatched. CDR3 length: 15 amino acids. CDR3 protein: CASSENRGLNEKLFF. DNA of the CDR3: TGTGCCAGCAGCGAGAACAGGGGCCTTAATGAAAAACTGTTTTTT. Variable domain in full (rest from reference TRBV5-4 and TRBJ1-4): ETGVTQSPTHLIKTRGQQVTLRCSSQSGHNTVSWYQQALGQGPQFIFQYYREEENGRGNFPPRFSGLQFPNYSSELNVNALELDDSALYLCASSENRGLNEKLFFGSGTQLSVL.

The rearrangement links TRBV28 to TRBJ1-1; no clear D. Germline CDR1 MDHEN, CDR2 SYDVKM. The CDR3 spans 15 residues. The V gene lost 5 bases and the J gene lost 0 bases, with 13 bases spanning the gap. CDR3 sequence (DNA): TGTGCCAGCAGTCCCATCCCACACCTGAACACTGAAGCTTTCTTT. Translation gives CASSPIPHLNTEAFF. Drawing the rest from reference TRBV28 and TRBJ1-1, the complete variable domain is DVKVTQSSRYLVKRTGEKVFLECVQDMDHENMFWYRQDPGLGLRLIYFSYDVKMKEKGDIPEGYSVSREKKERFSLILESASTNQTSMYLCASSPIPHLNTEAFFGQGTRLTVV.

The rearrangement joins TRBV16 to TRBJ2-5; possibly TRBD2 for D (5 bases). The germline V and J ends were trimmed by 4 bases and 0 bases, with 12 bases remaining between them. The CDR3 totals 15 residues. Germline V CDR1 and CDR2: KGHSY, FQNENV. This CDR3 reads CASSPEGLYQETQYF. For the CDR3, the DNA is TGTGCCAGCAGCCCCGAAGGACTTTACCAAGAGACCCAGTACTTC.

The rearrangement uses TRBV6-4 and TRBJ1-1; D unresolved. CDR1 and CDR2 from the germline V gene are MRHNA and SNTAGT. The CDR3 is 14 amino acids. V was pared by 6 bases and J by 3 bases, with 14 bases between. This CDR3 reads CASRETPGHTEAFF. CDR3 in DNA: TGTGCCAGCAGAGAGACCCCTGGGCACACTGAAGCTTTCTTT.

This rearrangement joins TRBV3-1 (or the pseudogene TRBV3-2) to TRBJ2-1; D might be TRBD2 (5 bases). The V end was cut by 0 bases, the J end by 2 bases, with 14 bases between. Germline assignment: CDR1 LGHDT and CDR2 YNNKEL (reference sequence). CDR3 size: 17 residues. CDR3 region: CASSQDPRGSPYNEQFF. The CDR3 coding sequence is TGTGCCAGCAGCCAAGACCCTAGAGGGAGCCCCTACAATGAGCAGTTCTTC.